The 27 T cell receptor beta chains given below trace back to one sample, sequenced in a study of blood T cell repertoires in COVID-19. Measured with immunoSEQ multiplex PCR; TCRdb has only the in-frame clones, and not every one. The table includes around 290,000 clones, more than 70% detected once. The sequenced sample consisted of PBMCs or T cells enriched from blood (not recorded which). These receptors were taken from a woman aged 60-75 years in a cohort exposed to, infected with or recovered from COVID-19 (not recorded which).

The chain uses TRBV7-9 and TRBJ2-7; a weak D match, TRBD1 (6 bases). Germline V gene data show CDR1 as SEHNR and CDR2 as FQNEAQ (reference sequence). V was pared by 3 bases and J by 13 bases, with 19 bases between. The CDR3 runs to 13 residues. The CDR3 bases are TGTGCCAGCAGCTTCCCTCTAAGGACAGCGCTCTACTTC. This gives the protein CASSFPLRTALYF. Full variable domain (outside the CDR3, taken from reference TRBV7-9 and TRBJ2-7): DTGVSQNPRHKITKRGQNVTFRCDPISEHNRLYWYRQTLGQGPEFLTYFQNEAQLEKSRLLSDRFSAERPKGSFSTLEIQRTEQGDSAMYLCASSFPLRTALYFGPGTRLTVT.

V gene TRBV28 combines with J gene TRBJ1-2; 7 bases match TRBD1. Looked up from germline, CDR1 is MDHEN and CDR2 is SYDVKM. CDR3 length: 15 residues. The V and J ends lost 6 bases and 4 bases, in that order; junction bases with no gene match: 11. The CDR3 DNA follows: TGTGCCAGCAGGCCAAGGGACAGACCCTTCTATGGCTACACCTTC. As protein: CASRPRDRPFYGYTF.

The V call is TRBV28, the J call TRBJ1-5; D is possibly TRBD1 (5 bases). Germline V gene lookup returns CDR1 MDHEN and CDR2 SYDVKM. Trimming shortened V by 4 bases and J by 6 bases, and 13 bases separated the two germline ends. The CDR3 contains 14 residues. The CDR3 DNA follows: TGTGCCAGCAGTTGGGGCTTTGATGGTCAGCCCCAGCATTTT. Translating it yields CASSWGFDGQPQHF.

The genes are TRBV4-2 and TRBJ2-3; 10 bases match TRBD2. V lost 0 bases and J lost 6; bases outside the gene matches: 3. The germline V gene encodes CDR1 LGHNA and CDR2 YNFKEQ. The CDR3 has 15 residues. Written as DNA, the CDR3 is TGTGCCAGCAGCCAAGAGGAGGGACTAGCGGATACGCAGTATTTT. Translating gives CASSQEEGLADTQYF.

The rearrangement links TRBV19 to TRBJ2-7, with 8 bases aligning to TRBD2. Germline lookup yields CDR1 LNHDA and CDR2 SQIVND (reference sequence). V lost 4 bases, J lost 4 bases, and 9 bases stayed unmatched. This CDR3 contains 15 residues. The CDR3 DNA is TGTGCCAGTAGTAACCCCAGCGGGAGTTCGTACGAGCAGTACTTC. As protein: CASSNPSGSSYEQYF. Looking up the rest from reference TRBV19 and TRBJ2-7 gives the full variable domain: DGGITQSPKYLFRKEGQNVTLSCEQNLNHDAMYWYRQDPGQGLRLIYYSQIVNDFQKGDIAEGYSVSREKKESFPLTVTSAQKNPTAFYLCASSNPSGSSYEQYFGPGTRLTVT.

V is TRBV6-5 and J is TRBJ1-1, with D perhaps matching TRBD1 (6 bases). The V gene's germline CDR1 is MNHEY and CDR2 SVGAGI. Trimming left V 7 bases short and J 1 base short, with 10 bases between. There are 13 residues in the CDR3. DNA for the CDR3: TGTGCCAGCATTAACAGGGAGAACACTGAAGCTTTCTTT. Encoded protein: CASINRENTEAFF.

The chain uses TRBV19 and TRBJ2-1; 9 nucleotides match TRBD2. Germline V gene lookup returns CDR1 LNHDA and CDR2 SQIVND (reference sequence). With V trimmed by 7 bases and J by 2 bases, 3 bases remained unmatched. This CDR3 is built from 14 residues. This chain's CDR3 is CASKAGGTYNEQFF. Written as DNA, the CDR3 is TGTGCCAGTAAAGCGGGAGGTACCTACAATGAGCAGTTCTTC.

V usage is TRBV5-1 and J usage is TRBJ2-7; TRBD2 agrees at 9 bases. With 0 bases clipped from V and 4 bases from J, the junction kept 2 bases outside the gene matches. The length of the CDR3 is 14 residues. Germline V gene data show CDR1 as SGHRS and CDR2 as YFSETQ. For the CDR3, the DNA is TGCGCCAGCAGCTTGGGACTAGCGGATTACGAGCAGTACTTC. It translates to CASSLGLADYEQYF.

This clone was seen only once. The J gene is TRBJ2-3, the V gene TRBV7-3; possibly TRBD1 for D (6 bases). V lost 5 bases and J lost 2, with 17 bases in between. Germline CDR1 reads SGHTA; CDR2 reads FQGTGA. This CDR3 comprises 16 residues. CDR3 bases: TGTGCCAGCAGCCCCGGGACACGCGGTCTCACAGATACGCAGTATTTT. Encoded protein: CASSPGTRGLTDTQYF.

The chain uses TRBV6-7 and TRBJ2-1, with 14 nucleotides matching TRBD2. TRBV6-7 is an ORF for which the function is uncertain. Trimming took 0 bases from V and 11 from J; bases not matched to a gene: 9. The CDR3 has 17 amino acids. The CDR3 spells CASSYSTSTSGRGKQFF. CDR3 bases: TGTGCCAGCAGTTACTCGACATCGACTAGCGGGAGGGGAAAGCAGTTCTTC.

The V gene is TRBV25-1, the J gene TRBJ2-2; perhaps TRBD1 as D (6 bases). This CDR3 is 15 amino acids long. Trimming shortened V by 2 bases and J by 5 bases, and 12 bases separated the two germline ends. Germline CDR1 and CDR2: MGHDK and SYGVNS. Here the CDR3 reads CASSEDRLGTGELFF. The CDR3 nucleotides read TGTGCCAGCAGTGAAGACAGGCTGGGTACCGGGGAGCTGTTTTTT.

The DNA of the CDR3 is TGTGCCAGCAGTTTAGGGGGTCCCGGGACAGGGGTGCCCCTCCACTTT. This sequence encodes CASSLGGPGTGVPLHF. The gene calls are TRBV28 and TRBJ1-6; 10 bases line up with TRBD1. The CDR3 loop spans 16 amino acids. CDR1 is MDHEN, CDR2 SYDVKM, per germline. V trimming: 2 bases; J trimming: 13 bases; junction bases outside the gene matches: 11.

This chain's CDR3 is CASSLDASYNEQFF. DNA of the CDR3: TGCGCCAGCAGCTTGGATGCTAGCTACAATGAGCAGTTCTTC. The chain recombines TRBV5-1 with TRBJ2-1, with D unresolved. The CDR3 runs to 14 residues. Trimming took 0 bases from V and 3 from J, leaving 7 bases between them. Germline CDR1 reads SGHRS; CDR2 reads YFSETQ.

The chain combines TRBV6-1 with TRBJ1-5; 7 bases map to TRBD1. The trim removed 4 bases at V and 1 base at J, leaving 7 bases unmatched. The CDR3 covers 16 residues. CDR1 MNHNS and CDR2 SASEGT come from the germline V gene. The CDR3 here is CASSVLTGLSNQPQHF. The CDR3 coding sequence is TGTGCCAGCAGTGTACTGACAGGGTTGAGCAATCAGCCCCAGCATTTT.

The V and J genes are TRBV29-1 and TRBJ2-1; D unresolved. Germline CDR1 and CDR2: SQVTM and ANQGSEA. With 2 bases removed from V and 1 base from J, the gap between germline ends came to 9 bases. This CDR3 contains 14 residues. The CDR3 nucleotides read TGCAGCGTTGAAAGCGTTGGGTCCTACAATGAGCAGTTCTTC. Residues: CSVESVGSYNEQFF.

The genes are TRBV4-1 and TRBJ2-5, with D tentatively TRBD1 (6 bases). Germline values: CDR1 MGHRA, CDR2 YSYEKL. Trimming removed 0 bases at V and 10 bases at J, with 15 bases between. This CDR3 has 14 residues. The CDR3 DNA sequence: TGCGCCAGCAGCCAAGACCTAGGGGGAAAACGCCAGTACTTC. It specifies CASSQDLGGKRQYF.

This chain links TRBV5-1 with TRBJ1-1; a possible D gene is TRBD1 (5 bases). Germline V CDR1 and CDR2: SGHRS, YFSETQ. Trimming left V 0 bases short and J 0 bases short, with 12 bases between. This CDR3 has 16 residues. CDR3 protein: CASSLGAQGMNTEAFF. The CDR3 DNA is TGCGCCAGCAGCTTGGGCGCCCAGGGCATGAACACTGAAGCTTTCTTT.

This chain connects TRBV7-3 to TRBJ1-1; 9 positions match TRBD1. The V gene's germline CDR1 is SGHTA and CDR2 FQGTGA. The CDR3 has 14 amino acids. V gave up 1 base and J gave up 9 bases; unmatched junction bases: 6. CDR3 DNA: TGTGCCAGCAGCTTAAACACCGGGACAGGGAAAGCTTTCTTT. Translation: CASSLNTGTGKAFF.

The chain recombines TRBV5-1 with TRBJ1-2; tentative D call: TRBD1 (5 bases). CDR3 length: 16 amino acids. V was clipped by 3 bases and J by 2 bases, with 17 bases between them. Germline V lookup: CDR1 SGHRS, CDR2 YFSETQ. DNA for the CDR3: TGCGCCAGCAGCTCGTATTCGGACGGGGGAAACTATGGCTACACCTTC. Encoded protein: CASSSYSDGGNYGYTF.

The sample holds a few counts of this clone. V and J are TRBV4-3 and TRBJ2-7; D remains unclear. The V end was cut by 1 base, the J end by 3 bases, with 10 bases between. Germline lookup yields CDR1 LGHNA and CDR2 YSLEER. The CDR3 contains 14 residues. CDR3 sequence: CASSQARQLYEQYF. The CDR3 DNA reads as TGCGCCAGCAGCCAAGCGCGGCAGCTCTACGAGCAGTACTTC.

V is TRBV7-9 and J is TRBJ2-6; 11 nucleotides agree with TRBD2. The CDR3 has 20 amino acids. Germline assignment: CDR1 SEHNR and CDR2 FQNEAQ (reference sequence). J was trimmed by 1 base and V by 8 bases; bases with no gene match: 16. The DNA of the CDR3 is TGTGCCAGCTCCAAAGCATCTAGCGGGAGGATTAATTCTGGGGCCAACGTCCTGACTTTC. Translated: CASSKASSGRINSGANVLTF.

V usage is TRBV11-2 and J usage is TRBJ2-2, with 7 bases fitting TRBD1. After removal of 8 bases from V and 0 bases from J, the junction contained 6 bases not matched to a gene. Germline loops: CDR1 SGHAT, CDR2 FQNNGV. The CDR3 consists of 15 residues. CDR3: CASGTTGPNTGELFF. CDR3 DNA sequence: TGTGCCAGCGGGACGACAGGGCCGAACACCGGGGAGCTGTTTTTT.

The CDR3 protein is CASSLGVREQFF. The DNA for the CDR3 is TGTGCCAGCAGCTTGGGAGTGCGGGAGCAGTTCTTC. This chain links TRBV5-4 with TRBJ2-1; the D is unclear. V was pared by 0 bases and J by 10 bases, with 8 bases between. Germline loops: CDR1 SGHNT, CDR2 YYREEE (reference sequence). The CDR3 has 12 residues.

The V and J genes are TRBV6-5 and TRBJ1-2; 11 nucleotides match TRBD1. The CDR3 consists of 14 residues. Per germline, CDR1 MNHEY and CDR2 SVGAGI. Trimming at V came to 7 bases and at J to 6 bases, leaving 7 bases not matched to a gene. The DNA of the CDR3 is TGTGCCAGCACCAGGACAGGGGGCAGAGATGGCTACACCTTC. This sequence encodes CASTRTGGRDGYTF.

The V and J genes are TRBV18 and TRBJ2-1, with D possibly being TRBD1 (6 bases). CDR3 length equals 13 residues. Germline-derived CDR1 and CDR2 are KGHSH and LQKENI. V lost 4 bases, J lost 7 bases, and 11 bases lay in between. Here the CDR3 DNA reads TGTGCCAGCTCACTGCCACAGGGTAATGAGCAGTTCTTC. Translation gives CASSLPQGNEQFF.

The genes are TRBV3-1 (or the pseudogene TRBV3-2) and TRBJ2-3; 15 bases are shared with TRBD2. With V trimmed by 6 bases and J by 5 bases, 9 bases remained unmatched. CDR1 is LGHDT, CDR2 YNNKEL, per germline (reference sequence). The length of the CDR3 is 17 residues. CDR3 coding DNA: TGTGCCAGCAGTTTCCCCGGACTAGCGGGAGGGTTAGATACGCAGTATTTT. Its translation: CASSFPGLAGGLDTQYF.

This clone occurred once. The chain joins TRBV5-6 to TRBJ1-5, with D possibly being TRBD1 (5 bases). Germline V lookup: CDR1 SGHDT, CDR2 YYEEEE. The germline V and J ends were trimmed by 1 base and 1 base, with 9 bases remaining between them. There are 15 residues in the CDR3. This CDR3 is CASSLRGLSNQPQHF. CDR3 nucleotides: TGTGCCAGCAGCTTGCGGGGGTTAAGCAATCAGCCCCAGCATTTT.